This T cell receptor (beta chain) was identified in a study of blood T cell repertoires in COVID-19. Background on the study: Italy, Spain and the United States were the sources of the convalescent and acute COVID-19 samples. T cells, B-cell-depleted T cells, or PBMCs supplied cDNA or gDNA.

Germline CDR1 reads SQVTM; CDR2 reads ANQGSEA. Germline trimming cut 3 bases from V and 5 bases from J; bases unmatched to any gene: 6. CDR3 length: 13 residues. Under the authors' procedure: By means of reference gene primer amplification, nucleated cell counts were estimated. Repertoires were generated with immunoSEQ multiplex PCR, while TCRdb's copy carries only in-frame clones and drops some. V and J calls and clone size are as listed in that table; D and trimming were resolved from the DNA. The profile covers about 140,000 clones, with roughly 80% appearing a single time and under 4.5% taken by the ten largest.

This clonotype originated in a woman in her sixties with acute or convalescent COVID-19. The rearrangement uses TRBV29-1 and TRBJ1-2, with 7 bases aligning to TRBD1. Sequencing used peripheral blood. CDR3 in amino acids: CSVETPGGYGYTF. The CDR3 DNA reads as TGCAGCGTTGAGACTCCAGGGGGGTATGGCTACACCTTC.